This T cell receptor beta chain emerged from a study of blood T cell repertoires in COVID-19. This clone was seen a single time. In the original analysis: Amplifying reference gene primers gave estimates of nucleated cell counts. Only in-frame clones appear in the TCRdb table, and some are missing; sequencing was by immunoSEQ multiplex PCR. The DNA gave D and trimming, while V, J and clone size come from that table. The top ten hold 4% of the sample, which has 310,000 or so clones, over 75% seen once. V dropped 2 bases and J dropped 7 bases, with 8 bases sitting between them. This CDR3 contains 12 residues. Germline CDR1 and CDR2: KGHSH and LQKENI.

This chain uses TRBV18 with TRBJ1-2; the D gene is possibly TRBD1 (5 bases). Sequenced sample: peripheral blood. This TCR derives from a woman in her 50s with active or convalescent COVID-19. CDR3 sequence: CASSPVQGGYTF. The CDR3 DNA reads TGTGCCAGCTCACCAGTCCAGGGTGGCTACACCTTC.